This T cell receptor (beta chain) was observed in a study of OX40 agonist ivuxolimab in advanced cancers. On the study more broadly: Patients' therapy was ivuxolimab, an antibody that acts as an agonist of OX40 (CD134). Study-wide results and limits: Specificity for antigen went undetermined in the expanded peripheral T cells.

As to this clone: The antigen remains unidentified.

Clones were sequenced by immunoSEQ multiplex PCR, and TCRdb holds only the in-frame ones, with some missing. The table includes fewer than 25,000 clones, roughly 82% detected once. Looked up from germline, CDR1 is SGHNT and CDR2 is YENEEA. The CDR3 spans 12 residues. V shed 4 bases and J shed 9 bases, with 10 bases lying between them. The sequence was collected from an adult with an advanced solid tumor such as melanoma, head and neck, liver or kidney cancer. V and J are TRBV11-3 and TRBJ2-1; D tentatively fits TRBD1 or TRBD2 (5 bases each). Sequencing was performed on CD4+ or CD8+ T cells sorted from blood, taken in a trial of the OX40 agonist ivuxolimab. The CDR3 DNA reads as TGTGCCAGCAGCTATGGGGACGGTGAGCAGTTCTTC. The encoded protein is CASSYGDGEQFF. Looking up the rest from reference TRBV11-3 and TRBJ2-1 gives the full variable domain: EAGVVQSPRYKIIEKKQPVAFWCNPISGHNTLYWYLQNLGQGPELLIRYENEEAVDDSQLPKDRFSAERLKGVDSTLKIQPAELGDSAVYLCASSYGDGEQFFGPGTRLTVL.